Below are 25 T cell receptor beta chains sequenced from a single sample in a study of cytomegalovirus exposure and HLA in healthy donors (TCRdb year 2017). The library was produced with the immunoSEQ multiplex PCR assay. The multiplex PCR relied on a mix of 60 forward primers for TCR Vbeta segments and 13 reverse primers for TCR Jbeta segments. What TCRdb holds here is the immuneACCESS table cut down to in-frame rearrangements. Part of the clones is not present; checked against another copy, under half of the missing clones reflect an unresolved V gene, and the others are unexplained. For this sample there are fewer than 200,000 clones; about 90% appear just once. About 1% of the sample lies in the top ten. The sequenced material came from PBMCs. Receptor source: a boy aged 2-15 years in good health and CMV-seronegative.

The chain recombines TRBV28 with TRBJ1-1; TRBD1 might be the D (5 bases). The CDR3 sequence is 13 residues long. V lost 6 bases to trimming and J lost 6 bases, with 14 bases between them. Germline lookup yields CDR1 MDHEN and CDR2 SYDVKM. The chain's CDR3 is CASRLIRGAEAFF. The DNA for the CDR3 is TGTGCCAGCAGGCTGATTCGGGGGGCTGAAGCTTTCTTT.

The chain carries TRBV23-1 and TRBJ1-2; D ambiguous. Being an ORF, TRBV23-1 has a function that is uncertain. CDR3 size: 15 residues. Deletions cut 6 bases from V and 2 bases from J, with 16 bases between. The CDR3 is CASRPPAELNYGYTF. For the CDR3, the DNA is TGCGCCAGCAGACCCCCGGCGGAGTTAAACTATGGCTACACCTTC.

The chain recombines TRBV4-2 with TRBJ2-1, with 7 nucleotides matching TRBD2. After removal of 2 bases from V and 4 bases from J, the junction contained 8 bases not matched to a gene. The V gene's germline CDR1 is LGHNA and CDR2 YNFKEQ. This CDR3 is 16 amino acids long. This CDR3 is CASSQSGGDSYNEQFF. The CDR3 DNA reads as TGTGCCAGCAGCCAAAGTGGGGGGGACTCTTACAATGAGCAGTTCTTC.

The rearrangement uses TRBV30 and TRBJ2-4; 8 bases are a match to TRBD1. The CDR3 totals 15 residues. Germline lookup yields CDR1 GTSNPN and CDR2 SVGIG (reference sequence). Trimming took 4 bases from V and 0 from J; bases not matched to a gene: 5. This CDR3 is CAWNLQGEAKNIQYF. CDR3 nucleotide sequence: TGTGCCTGGAACTTACAGGGGGAAGCCAAAAACATTCAGTACTTC.

As concerns this clone: A read error may produce the germline difference seen at one junction end. The genes are TRBV7-9 and TRBJ2-7; 7 nucleotides line up with TRBD2. This CDR3 has 15 amino acids. Germline values: CDR1 SEHNR, CDR2 FQNEAQ (reference sequence). CDR3 in DNA: TGTTCCAGCAGCTTCCGGGGGGAGGAGAGGCTCGAGCAGTACTTC. It translates to CSSSFRGEERLEQYF.

This chain connects TRBV27 to TRBJ2-3, with 7 nucleotides matching TRBD1. This CDR3 contains 16 residues. Germline CDR1 MNHEY, CDR2 SMNVEV (reference sequence). The V gene end was trimmed by 2 bases and the J gene end by 1 base; junction bases not matched to a gene: 6. The CDR3 sequence: CASSLGRDSRTDTQYF. Here the CDR3 DNA reads TGTGCCAGCAGTTTAGGCCGGGACAGTCGCACAGATACGCAGTATTTT.

This chain connects TRBV9 to TRBJ2-7; D perhaps matches TRBD1 (6 bases). This CDR3 is built from 14 residues. Deletions cut 2 bases from V and 1 base from J, with 10 bases between. Per germline, CDR1 SGDLS and CDR2 YYNGEE. CDR3 nucleotide sequence: TGTGCCAGCAGCGTGGCACAGGGATCCTACGAGCAGTACTTC. Amino acids: CASSVAQGSYEQYF.

For this clone: This sample also contains other DNA sequences that code for the same CDR3. The rearrangement links TRBV30 to TRBJ2-1, with 8 positions matching TRBD2. The J segment lost 2 bases and the V segment lost 5 bases, leaving 2 bases of the junction unmatched. The length of the CDR3 is 13 residues. Per germline, CDR1 GTSNPN and CDR2 SVGIG (reference sequence). CDR3 in DNA: TGTGCCTGGTCGGGGGGGCCCTACAATGAGCAGTTCTTC. Translated, it gives CAWSGGPYNEQFF. The full variable domain, in which reference TRBV30 and TRBJ2-1 provide the parts outside the CDR3, is SQTIHQWPATLVQPVGSPLSLECTVEGTSNPNLYWYRQAAGRGLQLLFYSVGIGQISSEVPQNLSASRPQDRQFILSSKKLLLSDSGFYLCAWSGGPYNEQFFGPGTRLTVL.

The gene calls are TRBV7-2 and TRBJ1-1; 8 bases align to TRBD1. V dropped 1 base and J dropped 12; count of bases not matched to a gene: 7. This CDR3 is built from 13 residues. The germline V gene has CDR1 SGHTA and CDR2 FQGNSA. In nucleotides, the CDR3 is TGTGCCAGCAGCTTAGTCGCAGGGGGCGGAACTTTCTTT. Its translation is CASSLVAGGGTFF.

Here the CDR3 reads CASQTTGGFTDTQYF. The CDR3 nucleotides are TGTGCCAGCCAAACCACAGGGGGCTTCACAGATACGCAGTATTTT. This chain links TRBV5-8 with TRBJ2-3, with 9 bases fitting TRBD1. Germline trimming cut 7 bases from V and 2 bases from J; bases unmatched to any gene: 8. Germline values: CDR1 SGHTS, CDR2 YDEGEE. This CDR3 is built from 15 residues.

The rearrangement links TRBV5-8 to TRBJ2-7; a weak D match, TRBD1 (6 bases). V was trimmed by 0 bases and J by 0 bases, leaving 10 bases between them. Germline CDR1 reads SGHTS; CDR2 reads YDEGEE. CDR3 length: 15 residues. The CDR3 loop is CASSLVGQDSYEQYF. CDR3 sequence (DNA): TGTGCCAGCAGCTTGGTGGGACAAGACTCCTACGAGCAGTACTTC.

This chain connects TRBV28 to TRBJ1-5, with 10 bases aligning to TRBD1. The CDR3 extends over 15 amino acids. The germline gives CDR1 MDHEN, CDR2 SYDVKM. V lost 4 bases, J lost 4 bases, and 4 bases stayed unmatched. The CDR3 sequence is CASSYDRGRNQPQHF. The CDR3, as DNA: TGTGCCAGCAGTTACGACAGGGGGCGGAATCAGCCCCAGCATTTT.

V gene TRBV30 combines with J gene TRBJ2-1; 7 nucleotides agree with TRBD2. This CDR3 has 11 amino acids. V dropped 2 bases and J dropped 9; count of bases not matched to a gene: 1. Germline V gene sequence: CDR1 GTSNPN, CDR2 SVGIG (reference sequence). CDR3 coding DNA: TGTGCCTGGAGTCTAGCGGTTGAGCAGTTCTTC. It specifies CAWSLAVEQFF.

The J gene is TRBJ2-1, the V gene TRBV5-4, with a tentative D call TRBD1 (6 bases). This CDR3 has 14 residues. V gave up 0 bases and J gave up 2 bases, with 6 bases separating them. CDR1 is SGHNT and CDR2 is YYREEE in the germline V gene (reference sequence). CDR3 nucleotide sequence: TGTGCCAGCAGCTTGGACAGGGCCTACAATGAGCAGTTCTTC. Protein sequence: CASSLDRAYNEQFF.

This clone was detected once. The J gene is TRBJ1-5, the V gene TRBV28; TRBD1 agrees at 7 bases. J gave up 1 base and V 6 bases, and 3 bases lay outside the gene matches. CDR3 length equals 14 residues. Germline values: CDR1 MDHEN, CDR2 SYDVKM. The CDR3 reads CASSGTVSNQPQHF. Written as DNA, the CDR3 is TGTGCCAGCAGCGGGACAGTAAGCAATCAGCCCCAGCATTTT. Full variable domain (remainder filled in from reference TRBV28 and TRBJ1-5): DVKVTQSSRYLVKRTGEKVFLECVQDMDHENMFWYRQDPGLGLRLIYFSYDVKMKEKGDIPEGYSVSREKKERFSLILESASTNQTSMYLCASSGTVSNQPQHFGDGTRLSIL.

This sequence joins TRBV6-6 and TRBJ2-7; weak D call: TRBD1 (5 bases). The V end was cut by 6 bases, the J end by 3 bases, with 12 bases between. Germline CDR1 and CDR2: MNHNY and SVGAGI (reference sequence). The CDR3 extends over 13 amino acids. CDR3 loop: CASRRQKFYEQYF. CDR3 DNA: TGTGCCAGCAGAAGACAGAAGTTCTACGAGCAGTACTTC.

The genes are TRBV5-1 and TRBJ2-5, with no clear D. With 4 bases removed from V and 5 bases from J, the gap between germline ends came to 21 bases. CDR1 is SGHRS, CDR2 YFSETQ, per germline. The CDR3 has 16 residues. CDR3 sequence: CASSKAANAIWETQYF. Written as DNA, the CDR3 is TGCGCCAGCAGCAAAGCAGCGAACGCAATATGGGAGACCCAGTACTTC. Looking up the rest from reference TRBV5-1 and TRBJ2-5 gives the full variable domain: KAGVTQTPRYLIKTRGQQVTLSCSPISGHRSVSWYQQTPGQGLQFLFEYFSETQRNKGNFPGRFSGRQFSNSRSEMNVSTLELGDSALYLCASSKAANAIWETQYFGPGTRLLVL.

This clone was seen only a few times. CDR3 in amino acids: CAIRGGVEQFF. The CDR3 nucleotides read TGTGCCATCAGAGGGGGGGTTGAGCAGTTCTTC. This chain links TRBV10-3 with TRBJ2-1; tentatively, D is TRBD2 (7 bases). Germline-derived CDR1 and CDR2 are ENHRY and SYGVKD. V shed 6 bases and J shed 9 bases, with 9 bases lying between them. This CDR3 is 11 amino acids long.

The CDR3 coding sequence is TGTGCCAGTAGTAAGGGGCTAGTTCTCAATGAGCAGTTCTTC. This encodes CASSKGLVLNEQFF. This chain connects TRBV19 to TRBJ2-1; TRBD1 might be the D (5 bases). V was trimmed by 4 bases and J by 6 bases, leaving 13 bases between them. The germline gives CDR1 LNHDA, CDR2 SQIVND (reference sequence). The CDR3 consists of 14 residues.

The sample holds a few counts of this clone. This chain links TRBV2 with TRBJ1-1; no clear D gene. The V and J ends lost 6 bases and 6 bases respectively, with 5 bases between them. Germline lookup yields CDR1 SNHLY and CDR2 FYNNEI. The CDR3 totals 10 residues. The CDR3 DNA reads as TGTGCCAGCAGGCAGGCTGAAGCTTTCTTT. It specifies CASRQAEAFF.

The V call is TRBV7-2, the J call TRBJ1-6; D remains ambiguous. There are 13 residues in the CDR3. From germline, CDR1 is SGHTA and CDR2 FQGNSA. V was cut by 2 bases and J by 13 bases, with 12 bases left in between. The DNA of the CDR3 is TGTGCCAGCAGCTTAAATCCCGTGACTCCCCTCCACTTT. As protein: CASSLNPVTPLHF. The variable domain in full, completed from reference TRBV7-2 and TRBJ1-6, reads GAGVSQSPSNKVTEKGKDVELRCDPISGHTALYWYRQSLGQGLEFLIYFQGNSAPDKSGLPSDRFSAERTGGSVSTLTIQRTQQEDSAVYLCASSLNPVTPLHFGNGTRLTVT.

The V and J genes are TRBV29-1 and TRBJ2-2; no clear D. The CDR3 has 11 residues. V shed 4 bases and J shed 7 bases, with 7 bases lying between them. Germline CDR1 and CDR2: SQVTM and ANQGSEA. The CDR3 region is CSVAGGGELFF. In DNA form, the CDR3 reads TGCAGCGTTGCAGGTGGCGGGGAGCTGTTTTTT.

The chain employs TRBV7-8 and TRBJ2-7; D possibly corresponds to TRBD2 (5 bases). V dropped 3 bases and J dropped 7 bases, with 13 bases sitting between them. Germline CDR1 is SGHVS and CDR2 is FQNEAQ. The CDR3 length is 13 residues. As DNA, the CDR3 is TGTGCCAGCAGCTTGGAGGTTGTGGGGGAGCAGTACTTC. Its translation: CASSLEVVGEQYF.

This sequence joins TRBV5-4 and TRBJ2-3; 8 bases line up with TRBD2. Germline loops: CDR1 SGHNT, CDR2 YYREEE (reference sequence). V was clipped by 1 base and J by 2 bases; unmatched bases: 9. The CDR3 runs to 17 residues. The CDR3 DNA is TGTGCCAGCAGCTTGACGGGGGCGGGAGGCCCCACAGATACGCAGTATTTT. Its protein is CASSLTGAGGPTDTQYF. Filled out from reference TRBV5-4 and TRBJ2-3, the complete variable domain reads ETGVTQSPTHLIKTRGQQVTLRCSSQSGHNTVSWYQQALGQGPQFIFQYYREEENGRGNFPPRFSGLQFPNYSSELNVNALELDDSALYLCASSLTGAGGPTDTQYFGPGTRLTVL.

This chain uses TRBV4-1 with TRBJ2-7; 12 bases line up with TRBD2. Germline-derived CDR1 and CDR2 are MGHRA and YSYEKL. Unmatched junction bases numbered 8, after V lost 4 bases and J lost 7 bases. The CDR3 has 15 residues. The CDR3 DNA is TGCGCCAGCAGCCTGGGACTAGCGGGTCCTCGGGAGCAGTACTTC. Amino acids: CASSLGLAGPREQYF.